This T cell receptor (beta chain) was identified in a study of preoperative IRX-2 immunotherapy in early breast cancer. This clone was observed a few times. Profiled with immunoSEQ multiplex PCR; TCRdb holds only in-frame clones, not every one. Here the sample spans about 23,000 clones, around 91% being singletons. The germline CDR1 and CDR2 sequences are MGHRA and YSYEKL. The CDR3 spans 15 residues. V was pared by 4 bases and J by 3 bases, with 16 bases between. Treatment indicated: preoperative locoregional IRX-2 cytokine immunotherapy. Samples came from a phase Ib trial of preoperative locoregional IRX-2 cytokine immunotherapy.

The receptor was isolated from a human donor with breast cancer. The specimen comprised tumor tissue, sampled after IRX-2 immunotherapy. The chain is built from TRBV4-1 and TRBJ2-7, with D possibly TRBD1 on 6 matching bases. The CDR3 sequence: CASSPRTETYYEQYF. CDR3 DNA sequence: TGCGCCAGCAGCCCCCGGACAGAAACTTACTACGAGCAGTACTTC.